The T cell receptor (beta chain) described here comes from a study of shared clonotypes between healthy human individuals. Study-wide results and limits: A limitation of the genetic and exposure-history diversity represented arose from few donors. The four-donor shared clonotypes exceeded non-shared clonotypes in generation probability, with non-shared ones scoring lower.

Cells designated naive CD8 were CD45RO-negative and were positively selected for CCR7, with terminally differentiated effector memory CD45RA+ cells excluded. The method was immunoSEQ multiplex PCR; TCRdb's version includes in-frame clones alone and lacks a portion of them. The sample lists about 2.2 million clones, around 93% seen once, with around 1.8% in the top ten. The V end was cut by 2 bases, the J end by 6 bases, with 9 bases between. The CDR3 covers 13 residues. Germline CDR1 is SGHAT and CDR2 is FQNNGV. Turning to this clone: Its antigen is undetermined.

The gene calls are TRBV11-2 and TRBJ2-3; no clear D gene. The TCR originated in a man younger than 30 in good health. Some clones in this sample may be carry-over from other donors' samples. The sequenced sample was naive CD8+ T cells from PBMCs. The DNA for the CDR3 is TGTGCCAGCAGCTTAACAGCTTCCGATACGCAGTATTTT. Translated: CASSLTASDTQYF.